The clone carrying this TCR beta chain was seen a few times. Its antigen is currently unknown. The length of the CDR3 is 16 residues. The germline CDR1 and CDR2 sequences are MDHEN and SYDVKM. After removal of 0 bases from V and 0 bases from J, the junction contained 4 bases not matched to a gene. This entry belongs to a study of naive and memory T cell subsets. Cells stained for CD3, CD4, CD8, CD45RA and CD27 were sorted into four subsets. General study results and limits: Especially in CD8 cells, naive repertoires contained a few larger clonotypes, possibly CD45RA-re-expressing memory cells.

Both TRBC1 and TRBC2 were covered by a beta constant-region primer of two equimolar oligonucleotides. Each CDR3 protein gets one entry after TCRdb re-called the UMI-ligation and nested PCR reads with MiXCR. The sample comprises roughly 140,000 distinct CDR3 sequences, approximately 17% of which are singletons, and about 0.14% rests with the top ten. This TCR came from a human donor in good health. The sequencing input was naive CD4+ T cells from blood. The chain joins TRBV28 to TRBJ1-1, with 7 positions matching TRBD1. CDR3 loop: CASSLWGTVMNTEAFF. In nucleotides, the CDR3 is TGTGCCAGCAGTTTATGGGGGACAGTTATGAACACTGAAGCTTTCTTT.